Here is one T cell receptor (beta chain) with its context. In its sample, this clonotype was seen many times. The antigen it recognizes is unknown. Base qualities are not recorded, but no much larger clone differs from it by a single base. The data originate from a study of T cells in Graves' hyperthyroidism and ophthalmopathy (dated by TCRdb to the late 2010s). General notes on the study: Peripheral blood was sampled at the time of initial diagnosis, prior to any treatment. To identify TCR V-J signatures that set the groups apart, the researchers used a discovery cohort of 100 patients, made up of around 40 with Graves' ophthalmopathy and 57 with stable Graves' hyperthyroidism. After sampling, hyperthyroidism patients received methimazole starting at 30 mg daily, and ophthalmopathy patients received high-dose intravenous methylprednisolone. Prospective prediction of ophthalmopathy was tested in an independent validation cohort consisting of 18 hyperthyroidism patients and some 16 patients who later progressed to ophthalmopathy. The approximately 95 discovery patients were divided at random into training and test sets in a 7:3 ratio. Thyroid tissue and blood T-cell repertoires from about six Graves' hyperthyroidism patients were also compared in the study. TCR Vbeta CDR3 sequencing of roughly 140 peripheral blood samples (over 40 ophthalmopathy, 75 to 80 hyperthyroidism and roughly 17 progressor patients) is reported in the paper. Paper-wide results and their limitations: Most expanded thyroid clonotypes (frequency above 0.001) were also detected in blood, a finding suggesting that blood repertoires may reflect thyroid immune responses. In validation, the model predicted progression to ophthalmopathy a median of roughly 6.2 months before onset, with about 67% sensitivity and roughly 79% specificity. No statistical method was used to set the sample size in advance, and investigators knew the group allocation. A 13 V-J signature model separated ophthalmopathy from stable hyperthyroidism, with 87.88% sensitivity and 81.08% specificity in cross-validation and 80%/75% in testing.

Hyperthyroidism patients were aged 18 to 65 years and newly diagnosed, with disease duration of less than 2 months. Exclusion was applied to patients with uncontrolled infections, other autoimmune diseases, pregnancy or lactation. Diagnoses were established on the basis of clinical symptoms, serum thyroxine and TRAb, thyroid ultrasound, and orbital computed tomography. Blood from progressor patients was drawn when they were first diagnosed with hyperthyroidism, before any ophthalmopathy symptoms appeared. PBMCs were isolated from about 10 ml of fresh peripheral blood by Ficoll-Paque density gradient centrifugation. Progressor patients were first diagnosed with Graves' hyperthyroidism and then developed ophthalmopathy during follow-up. Total RNA was extracted using Trizol reagent, and RNA quality was assessed on an Agilent 2100 Bioanalyzer. The germline ends are 20 bases apart after V is trimmed by 6 bases and J by 3 bases. The CDR3 sequence holds 16 residues, the cysteine and phenylalanine included. Just CDR3 DNA is preserved here, 48 bases in frame from base 1.

The TCR beta CDR3 regions were amplified from RNA transcripts. The TCR CDR3 was subjected to a first round of RT-PCR using the HTBI primer set and the Qiagen OneStep RT-PCR kit. Libraries were constructed in a second round of multiplex PCR, after which size selection and purification were performed. The libraries were sequenced on an Illumina HiSeq2000 using paired-end 100 bp reads. Regarding the original processing steps: SOAPnuke was used to process the raw data, removing reads that contained adapters or uncalled bases, had a mean Phred below 15, or lacked an exact match to the constant primer or identifier. High-quality paired reads were merged with COPE v1.2.5, and unique nucleotide sequences were defined as clonotypes. Clonotypes were aligned to IMGT TRBV, TRBD and TRBJ reference segments using MiTCR v1.1. The analysis was restricted to V-J combinations with a frequency above 0.0001, which together covered about 99% of the repertoires. The TCS score was defined as the ratio of F50 (clonal expansion) to E x V (chaos), calculated using BLOSUM62-based TCRdist between CDR3 peptides within each V-J. Welch's t-statistics and random forest reduced around 520 V-J features to roughly 13, which were used in a naive Bayes classifier (R e1071). TCRdb reanalyzed the raw reads on its own, using fastp at Q25 for trimming and MiXCR for clone calling, and kept in-frame beta chains. Identical CDR3 protein sequences are pooled into one entry, listed with their most common genes and DNA. The V and J calls here are based on TCRdb, not the publication. The sample table contains more than 550,000 distinct CDR3 sequences; only one count was recorded for around 20% of them. Around 15% of the sample comes from the top ten.

This clonotype originated in a woman between 45 and 60 years old with Graves' hyperthyroidism that later progressed to Graves' ophthalmopathy. Sequenced material: blood. Rearrangement joined TRBV12-3 or TRBV12-4 to TRBJ1-1, and possibly TRBD1, on 5 matching bases. The DNA is as follows: TGTGCCAGCAGCTACGCGTATGGCAGGGTGGACACTGAAGCTTTCTTT. Its coded protein is CASSYAYGRVDTEAFF.